Presented here are 5 T cell receptor beta chains from one specimen sequenced in a study of blood T cells in healthy people across ages. Primers used in a second PCR of about 7 to 11 cycles were a sample-barcoded 5' primer and a J-beta primer mix. MiXCR, applied by TCRdb to the 5' RACE reads, yields one record per CDR3 protein. The sample lists fewer than 750,000 distinct CDR3 sequences, around 50% occurring once. Sequenced material: blood. The receptors derive from a woman aged 80 or older in good health.

This clonotype has a count of ten or more. J is TRBJ2-3 and V is TRBV7-2; D is uncertain. Looked up from germline, CDR1 is SGHTA and CDR2 is FQGNSA. Trimming removed 5 bases from V and 2 bases from J, with 14 bases in between. The CDR3 runs 15 residues. The CDR3 sequence is CASSPRLADTDTQYF. Here the CDR3 DNA reads TGTGCCAGCAGCCCCCGCCTGGCGGACACAGATACGCAGTATTTT.

The J gene is TRBJ2-5, the V gene TRBV5-1; 11 bases are a match to TRBD2. Germline CDR1 SGHRS, CDR2 YFSETQ. The length of the CDR3 is 14 residues. The V segment lost 2 bases and the J segment 8 bases; nucleotides outside the gene matches: 5. CDR3 region: CASSFDLAGGTQYF. The DNA for the CDR3 is TGCGCCAGCAGCTTTGACCTAGCGGGAGGTACCCAGTACTTC.

There are many counts of this clonotype. The V and J genes are TRBV9 and TRBJ2-5; D is ambiguous. V was clipped by 2 bases and J by 3 bases, with 8 bases between them. The CDR3 sequence is 13 residues long. Germline V gene lookup returns CDR1 SGDLS and CDR2 YYNGEE. Here the CDR3 reads CASSVGREETQYF. The CDR3 coding sequence is TGTGCCAGCAGCGTCGGCAGAGAAGAGACCCAGTACTTC.

This clonotype occurred many times. The chain employs TRBV5-8 and TRBJ2-1; 7 bases align to TRBD1. The ends lost 2 bases at V and 2 bases at J; junction bases unmatched: 4. The CDR3 has 15 amino acids. Germline V gene sequence: CDR1 SGHTS, CDR2 YDEGEE. In nucleotides, the CDR3 is TGTGCCAGCAGCTTTGACAGGGTACCCTACAATGAGCAGTTCTTC. This sequence encodes CASSFDRVPYNEQFF.

Ten or more counts support this clonotype. The CDR3 DNA reads as TGTGCCAGCAGTTTCCCCAGGGGGCTCAATTACGAGCAGTACTTC. Its translation is CASSFPRGLNYEQYF. The rearrangement uses TRBV28 and TRBJ2-7, with 8 bases lining up with TRBD1. CDR3 length: 15 amino acids. Trimming removed 3 bases from V and 4 bases from J; junction bases left unmatched: 8. CDR1 and CDR2 (germline): MDHEN, SYDVKM.